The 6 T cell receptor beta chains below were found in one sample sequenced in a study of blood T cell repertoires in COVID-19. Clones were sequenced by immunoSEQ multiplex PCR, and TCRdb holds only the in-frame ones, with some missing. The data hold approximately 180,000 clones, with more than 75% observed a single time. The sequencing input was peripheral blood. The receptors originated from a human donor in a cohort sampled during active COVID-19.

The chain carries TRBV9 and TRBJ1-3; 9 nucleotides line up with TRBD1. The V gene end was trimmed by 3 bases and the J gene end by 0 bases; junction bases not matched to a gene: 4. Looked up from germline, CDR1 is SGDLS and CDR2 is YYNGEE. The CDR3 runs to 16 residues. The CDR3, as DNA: TGTGCCAGCAGCGAACAGGGGGCCCCCTCTGGAAACACCATATATTTT. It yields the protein CASSEQGAPSGNTIYF.

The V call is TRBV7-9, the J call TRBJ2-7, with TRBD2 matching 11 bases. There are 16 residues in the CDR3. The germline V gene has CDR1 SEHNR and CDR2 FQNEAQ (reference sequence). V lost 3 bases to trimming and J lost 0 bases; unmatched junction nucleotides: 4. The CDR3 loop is CASSFGTSGSSYEQYF. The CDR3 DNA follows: TGTGCCAGCAGCTTTGGGACTAGCGGCAGCTCCTACGAGCAGTACTTC.

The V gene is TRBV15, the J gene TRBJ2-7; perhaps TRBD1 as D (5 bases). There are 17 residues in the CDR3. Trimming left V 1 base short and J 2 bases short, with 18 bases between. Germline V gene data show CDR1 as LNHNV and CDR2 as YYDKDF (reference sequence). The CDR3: CATSRVAGLTKAYEQYF. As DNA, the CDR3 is TGTGCCACCAGCAGAGTGGCAGGGCTTACCAAGGCCTACGAGCAGTACTTC.

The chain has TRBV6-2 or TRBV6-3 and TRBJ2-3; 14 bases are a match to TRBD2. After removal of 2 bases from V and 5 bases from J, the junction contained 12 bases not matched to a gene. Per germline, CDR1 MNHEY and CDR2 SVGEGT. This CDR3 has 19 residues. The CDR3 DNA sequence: TGTGCCAGCAGTTACGAGGGACTAGCGGGAGTGGGGGTTAGAGATACGCAGTATTTT. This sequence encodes CASSYEGLAGVGVRDTQYF.

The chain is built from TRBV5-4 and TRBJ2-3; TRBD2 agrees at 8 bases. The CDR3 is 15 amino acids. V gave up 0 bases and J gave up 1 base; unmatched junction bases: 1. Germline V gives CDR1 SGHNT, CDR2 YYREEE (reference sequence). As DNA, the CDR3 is TGTGCCAGCAGCTTGGCGACTAGCGGCACAGATACGCAGTATTTT. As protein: CASSLATSGTDTQYF. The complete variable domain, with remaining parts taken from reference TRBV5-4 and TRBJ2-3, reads ETGVTQSPTHLIKTRGQQVTLRCSSQSGHNTVSWYQQALGQGPQFIFQYYREEENGRGNFPPRFSGLQFPNYSSELNVNALELDDSALYLCASSLATSGTDTQYFGPGTRLTVL.

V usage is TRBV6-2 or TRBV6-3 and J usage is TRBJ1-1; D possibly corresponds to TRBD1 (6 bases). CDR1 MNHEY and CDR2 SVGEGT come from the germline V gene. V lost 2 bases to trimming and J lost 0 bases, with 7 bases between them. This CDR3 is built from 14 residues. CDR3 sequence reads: CASSYRTVNTEAFF. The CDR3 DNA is TGTGCCAGCAGTTACCGGACAGTGAACACTGAAGCTTTCTTT.